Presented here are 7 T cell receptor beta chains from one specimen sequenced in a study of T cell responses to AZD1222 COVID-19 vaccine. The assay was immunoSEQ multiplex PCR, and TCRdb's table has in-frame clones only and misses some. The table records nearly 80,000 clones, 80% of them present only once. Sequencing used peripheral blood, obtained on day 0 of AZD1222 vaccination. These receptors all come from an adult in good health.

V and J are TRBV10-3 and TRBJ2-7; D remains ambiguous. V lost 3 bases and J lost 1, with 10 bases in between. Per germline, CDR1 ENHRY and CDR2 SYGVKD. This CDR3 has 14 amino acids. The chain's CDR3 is CAISETTASYEQYF. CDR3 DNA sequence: TGTGCCATCAGTGAAACAACTGCTTCCTACGAGCAGTACTTC.

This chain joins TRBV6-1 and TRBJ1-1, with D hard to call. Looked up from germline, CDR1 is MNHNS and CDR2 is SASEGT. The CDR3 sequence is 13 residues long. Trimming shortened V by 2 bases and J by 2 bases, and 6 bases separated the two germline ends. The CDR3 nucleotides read TGTGCCAGCAGTGAAACGATCAACACTGAAGCTTTCTTT. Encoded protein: CASSETINTEAFF.

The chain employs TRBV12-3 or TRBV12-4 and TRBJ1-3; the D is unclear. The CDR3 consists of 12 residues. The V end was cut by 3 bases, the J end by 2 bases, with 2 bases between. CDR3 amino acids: CASSFAGNTIYF. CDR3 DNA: TGTGCCAGCAGTTTTGCTGGAAACACCATATATTTT.

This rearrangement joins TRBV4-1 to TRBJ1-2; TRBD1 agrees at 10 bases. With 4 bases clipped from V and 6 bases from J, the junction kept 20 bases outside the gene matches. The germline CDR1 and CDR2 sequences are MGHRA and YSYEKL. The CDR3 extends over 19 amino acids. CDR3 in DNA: TGCGCCAGCAGCCCCCGGGCTCGGGGACAGGGGTCCCTCGTAAATGGCTACACCTTC. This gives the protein CASSPRARGQGSLVNGYTF.

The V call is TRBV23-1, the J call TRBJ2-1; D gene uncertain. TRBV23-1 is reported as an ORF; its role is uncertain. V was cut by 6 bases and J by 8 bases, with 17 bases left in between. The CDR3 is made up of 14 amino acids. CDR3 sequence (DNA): TGCGCCAGCAGCTCCCCTACGCCCGAGGATGAGCAGTTCTTC. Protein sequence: CASSSPTPEDEQFF.

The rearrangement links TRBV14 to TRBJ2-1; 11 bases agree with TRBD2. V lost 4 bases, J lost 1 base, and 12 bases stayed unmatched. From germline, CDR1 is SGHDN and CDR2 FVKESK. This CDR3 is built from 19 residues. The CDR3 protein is CASSPEHGLAGQSYNEQFF. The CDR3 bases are TGTGCCAGCAGCCCTGAACATGGACTAGCGGGTCAGTCCTACAATGAGCAGTTCTTC.

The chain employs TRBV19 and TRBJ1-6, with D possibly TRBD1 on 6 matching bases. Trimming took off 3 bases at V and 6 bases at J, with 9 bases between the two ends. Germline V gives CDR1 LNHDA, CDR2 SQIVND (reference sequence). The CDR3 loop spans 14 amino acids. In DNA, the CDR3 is TGTGCCAGTAGTATCCCAGGGGCTAATTCACCCCTCCACTTT. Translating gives CASSIPGANSPLHF.